The 32 T cell receptor beta chains given below trace back to one sample, sequenced in a study of cytotoxic CD8 clonotypes in ibrutinib-treated CLL. Some clones are missing from TCRdb's copy, which holds only in-frame ones; the method was immunoSEQ multiplex PCR. The table has 60,000 to 70,000 clones, approximately 57% seen once. The input for sequencing was PBMCs, taken after 12 months of ibrutinib treatment. These receptor sequences come from a human donor with chronic lymphocytic leukemia.

This clone was counted a few times. The chain recombines TRBV28 with TRBJ1-4; D uncertain. Germline loops: CDR1 MDHEN, CDR2 SYDVKM. CDR3 size: 15 residues. The V end lost 2 bases, the J end lost 8 bases, and 15 bases lay between the germline ends. CDR3 bases: TGTGCCAGCAGTTTACCTTTGATGGTTGGCGAAAAACTGTTTTTT. This codes for CASSLPLMVGEKLFF.

The rearrangement joins TRBV20-1 to TRBJ2-3, with unresolved D. CDR3 length equals 11 residues. Germline CDR1 DFQATT, CDR2 SNEGSKA (reference sequence). Between the trimmed V and J ends, which lost 2 bases and 5 bases, there was a span of 5 bases. CDR3 amino acids: CSARFVDTQYF. CDR3 nucleotide sequence: TGCAGTGCTAGATTCGTAGATACGCAGTATTTT.

The chain couples TRBV9 to TRBJ1-1; no firm D call. The CDR3 runs to 15 residues. V shed 0 bases and J shed 0 bases, with 9 bases lying between them. Germline V lookup: CDR1 SGDLS, CDR2 YYNGEE. CDR3 coding DNA: TGTGCCAGCAGCGTAGTAGCCGGGTTGAACACTGAAGCTTTCTTT. Its protein is CASSVVAGLNTEAFF.

The chain employs TRBV30 and TRBJ1-5, with a weak D call TRBD1 (5 bases). CDR3 length: 13 residues. Trimming took 0 bases from V and 4 from J, leaving 7 bases between them. Germline V CDR1 and CDR2: GTSNPN, SVGIG (reference sequence). The CDR3 is CAWSVTVNQPQHF. The CDR3 DNA follows: TGTGCCTGGAGTGTGACAGTTAATCAGCCCCAGCATTTT.

The chain combines TRBV28 with TRBJ1-2, with 8 bases identical to TRBD1. The CDR3 extends over 14 amino acids. The V gene end was trimmed by 2 bases and the J gene end by 8 bases; junction bases not matched to a gene: 7. Germline V gives CDR1 MDHEN, CDR2 SYDVKM. In DNA form, the CDR3 reads TGTGCCAGCAGTTTACCAGGGGGCGTAAACGGCTACACCTTC. Residues: CASSLPGGVNGYTF.

The chain combines TRBV5-1 with TRBJ2-7; possible D gene TRBD2, 6 bases. The CDR3 extends over 13 amino acids. Germline V gene sequence: CDR1 SGHRS, CDR2 YFSETQ. The germline V and J ends were trimmed by 5 bases and 1 base, with 10 bases remaining between them. The CDR3 region is CASSVEGSYEQYF. The CDR3 bases are TGCGCCAGCAGTGTGGAGGGATCCTACGAGCAGTACTTC. Full variable domain (rest looked up from reference TRBV5-1 and TRBJ2-7): KAGVTQTPRYLIKTRGQQVTLSCSPISGHRSVSWYQQTPGQGLQFLFEYFSETQRNKGNFPGRFSGRQFSNSRSEMNVSTLELGDSALYLCASSVEGSYEQYFGPGTRLTVT.

This clone was observed once. The rearrangement uses TRBV5-4 and TRBJ2-3; D remains ambiguous. Trimming removed 9 bases from V and 2 bases from J, with 10 bases in between. Germline CDR1 and CDR2: SGHNT and YYREEE (reference sequence). The CDR3 covers 12 residues. The CDR3 is CAIDPYTDTQYF. The DNA of the CDR3 is TGTGCCATCGACCCTTACACAGATACGCAGTATTTT. Variable domain in full (rest from reference TRBV5-4 and TRBJ2-3): ETGVTQSPTHLIKTRGQQVTLRCSSQSGHNTVSWYQQALGQGPQFIFQYYREEENGRGNFPPRFSGLQFPNYSSELNVNALELDDSALYLCAIDPYTDTQYFGPGTRLTVL.

The J gene is TRBJ1-2, the V gene TRBV16, with D tentatively TRBD1 (5 bases). Trimming pared 4 bases from V and 1 base from J, leaving 16 bases between. Germline CDR1 reads KGHSY; CDR2 reads FQNENV. This CDR3 region has 16 residues. In nucleotides, the CDR3 is TGTGCCAGCAGCCTTAACAGGTGGCTGGGTAACTATGGCTACACCTTC. This sequence encodes CASSLNRWLGNYGYTF.

This rearrangement joins TRBV5-4 to TRBJ2-6; D perhaps matches TRBD2 (5 bases). Trimming left V 4 bases short and J 9 bases short, with 11 bases between. Germline CDR1 reads SGHNT; CDR2 reads YYREEE (reference sequence). CDR3 length: 13 amino acids. CDR3 sequence reads: CASSERGGNVLTF. The CDR3 region has the DNA TGTGCCAGCAGCGAACGGGGTGGCAACGTCCTGACTTTC.

Here the CDR3 reads CASQRGSTGELFF. In DNA form, the CDR3 reads TGTGCCAGCCAACGGGGAAGCACCGGGGAGCTGTTTTTT. The gene calls are TRBV7-2 and TRBJ2-2, with D possibly TRBD2 on 5 matching bases. There are 13 residues in the CDR3. The germline V and J ends were trimmed by 8 bases and 4 bases, with 11 bases remaining between them. The germline gives CDR1 SGHTA, CDR2 FQGNSA.

The chain has TRBV7-9 and TRBJ1-3; D is unclear. V lost 7 bases and J 4 bases, leaving 14 bases between the germline ends. Germline values: CDR1 SEHNR, CDR2 FQNEAQ (reference sequence). CDR3 length: 14 residues. The CDR3, as DNA: TGTGCCAGCATTAAAATCGGTTCGGGAAACACCATATATTTT. Translated, it gives CASIKIGSGNTIYF.

The V gene is TRBV7-9, the J gene TRBJ2-1, with D unresolved. This CDR3 region has 14 residues. Germline values: CDR1 SEHNR, CDR2 FQNEAQ (reference sequence). V was cut by 0 bases and J by 1 base, with 4 bases left in between. The CDR3 reads CASSLAGSYNEQFF. The CDR3 DNA follows: TGTGCCAGCAGCTTAGCCGGTTCCTACAATGAGCAGTTCTTC.

The chain recombines TRBV10-3 with TRBJ1-2; 11 bases match TRBD1. V shed 3 bases, J shed 7 bases, and the junction held 7 bases outside the gene matches. The CDR3 runs to 15 residues. Germline V gene data show CDR1 as ENHRY and CDR2 as SYGVKD. The DNA of the CDR3 is TGTGCCATCAGTGATTTTGGACAGGGGGCAACTGGCTACACCTTC. Amino acid sequence: CAISDFGQGATGYTF.

This sequence joins TRBV11-2 and TRBJ1-2; D gene unclear. The V gene's germline CDR1 is SGHAT and CDR2 FQNNGV. Trimming stripped 3 bases from V and 2 bases from J, with 7 bases between. The CDR3 is 13 residues long. The CDR3 DNA sequence: TGTGCCAGCAGCTTCCCCCCAAACTATGGCTACACCTTC. This encodes CASSFPPNYGYTF.

V and J are TRBV29-1 and TRBJ2-2, with D possibly TRBD2 on 5 matching bases. Germline V gives CDR1 SQVTM, CDR2 ANQGSEA. Trimming took off 7 bases at V and 3 bases at J, with 15 bases between the two ends. This CDR3 has 14 amino acids. CDR3 sequence (DNA): TGCAGCGCCGGCGGGCGAAGCGACACCGGGGAGCTGTTTTTT. Translated: CSAGGRSDTGELFF.

The chain combines TRBV14 with TRBJ2-7, with 9 nucleotides matching TRBD2. V dropped 1 base and J dropped 8; count of bases not matched to a gene: 6. CDR3 length: 14 residues. Germline CDR1 reads SGHDN; CDR2 reads FVKESK. CDR3 region: CASSQAGSGSQQYF. CDR3 in DNA: TGTGCCAGCAGCCAAGCGGGTAGCGGGAGTCAGCAGTACTTC.

This clone was counted between two and nine times. V and J are TRBV19 and TRBJ2-2; 8 nucleotides align to TRBD1. The ends lost 1 base at V and 0 bases at J; junction bases unmatched: 4. Germline lookup yields CDR1 LNHDA and CDR2 SQIVND (reference sequence). This CDR3 is built from 17 residues. CDR3 nucleotides: TGTGCCAGTAGTATAGGGAGGACAGGGACGAACACCGGGGAGCTGTTTTTT. It codes for CASSIGRTGTNTGELFF.

This chain links TRBV5-1 with TRBJ2-3; D ambiguous. Germline V gene data show CDR1 as SGHRS and CDR2 as YFSETQ. This CDR3 region has 14 residues. V gave up 1 base and J gave up 4 bases, with 10 bases separating them. The CDR3 spells CASSLTIWADTQYF. CDR3 nucleotides: TGCGCCAGCAGCTTGACGATTTGGGCAGATACGCAGTATTTT.

The genes are TRBV28 and TRBJ1-1, with D possibly TRBD1 on 5 matching bases. Germline V gene sequence: CDR1 MDHEN, CDR2 SYDVKM. V dropped 6 bases and J dropped 3 bases, with 14 bases sitting between them. The CDR3 covers 14 residues. In nucleotides, the CDR3 is TGTGCCAGCAGGCCTAGTGGGGGGTACACTGAAGCTTTCTTT. Protein product: CASRPSGGYTEAFF.

The chain recombines TRBV6-1 with TRBJ1-5; maybe TRBD1 (6 bases). The germline V and J ends were trimmed by 1 base and 0 bases, with 10 bases remaining between them. The germline V gene has CDR1 MNHNS and CDR2 SASEGT. The CDR3 sequence is 16 residues long. The CDR3 here is CASSEGTVYSNQPQHF. CDR3 DNA sequence: TGTGCCAGCAGTGAAGGGACAGTCTATAGCAATCAGCCCCAGCATTTT.

This chain connects TRBV5-4 to TRBJ1-1; no reliable D call. This CDR3 has 14 amino acids. Trimming cost V 4 bases and J 6 bases, with 16 bases left between them. Germline CDR1 and CDR2: SGHNT and YYREEE (reference sequence). CDR3: CASSLAEGRAEAFF. CDR3 nucleotide sequence: TGTGCCAGCAGCCTGGCGGAGGGCAGAGCTGAAGCTTTCTTT.

This clone has just one count. CDR3 region: CASRPTGAHYGYTF. The CDR3 bases are TGTGCCAGCAGACCGACAGGCGCGCACTATGGCTACACCTTC. This chain connects TRBV4-2 to TRBJ1-2, with a weak D call TRBD1 (6 bases). The CDR3 has 14 amino acids. Germline CDR1 is LGHNA and CDR2 is YNFKEQ. V was cut by 6 bases and J by 3 bases, with 14 bases left in between.

The chain links TRBV19 to TRBJ2-7, with D possibly called TRBD1 or TRBD2 (5 bases each). V dropped 5 bases and J dropped 7 bases, with 15 bases sitting between them. The germline gives CDR1 LNHDA, CDR2 SQIVND (reference sequence). The CDR3 spans 13 residues. The chain's CDR3 is CASSSGPTGEQYV. CDR3 nucleotides: TGTGCCAGTAGTTCGGGACCCACTGGGGAGCAGTACGTC.

This clone was seen ten or more times. The rearrangement joins TRBV5-6 to TRBJ2-7, with 7 bases fitting TRBD2. This CDR3 has 15 amino acids. The junction had 10 bases not matched to a gene; V was cut back by 3 bases and J by 4 bases. Germline V CDR1 and CDR2: SGHDT, YYEEEE. The DNA for the CDR3 is TGTGCCAGCAGCTACGGGTCAGCGGGGCCTTACGAGCAGTACGTC. As protein: CASSYGSAGPYEQYV.

In this sample, this clone is medium-sized. The rearrangement links TRBV19 to TRBJ1-1; D perhaps matches TRBD1 (5 bases). This CDR3 has 19 amino acids. The V gene's germline CDR1 is LNHDA and CDR2 SQIVND (reference sequence). The V end was cut by 8 bases, the J end by 0 bases, with 28 bases between. The CDR3 DNA follows: TGTGCCAGTCACCCGGTGGTGGCGACAGACGATAAAATGAACACTGAAGCTTTCTTT. Protein sequence: CASHPVVATDDKMNTEAFF.

At least ten counts were recorded for this clone. This sequence joins TRBV5-4 and TRBJ2-2; TRBD2 aligns across 10 bases. Trimming at V came to 0 bases and at J to 5 bases, leaving 4 bases not matched to a gene. Germline CDR1 and CDR2: SGHNT and YYREEE (reference sequence). This CDR3 region has 16 residues. CDR3 in amino acids: CASSLAGTSATGELFF. CDR3 DNA sequence: TGTGCCAGCAGCTTGGCCGGGACTAGCGCGACCGGGGAGCTGTTTTTT. The whole variable domain, filled in from reference TRBV5-4 and TRBJ2-2, reads ETGVTQSPTHLIKTRGQQVTLRCSSQSGHNTVSWYQQALGQGPQFIFQYYREEENGRGNFPPRFSGLQFPNYSSELNVNALELDDSALYLCASSLAGTSATGELFFGEGSRLTVL.

The rearrangement joins TRBV27 to TRBJ1-2; tentatively, D is TRBD1 (5 bases). Germline CDR1 and CDR2: MNHEY and SMNVEV (reference sequence). V was pared by 5 bases and J by 6 bases, with 19 bases between. The CDR3 sequence is 15 residues long. DNA of the CDR3: TGTGCCAGCAGTATTACTCCTGACAGAACCAATGGCTACACCTTC. Translation gives CASSITPDRTNGYTF.

J is TRBJ1-2 and V is TRBV20-1; D not resolved. V lost 4 bases and J 4 bases, leaving 7 bases between the germline ends. This CDR3 has 11 residues. Germline V CDR1 and CDR2: DFQATT, SNEGSKA (reference sequence). The CDR3 region has the DNA TGCAGTGCTATAGGGCCCTATGGCTACACCTTC. This codes for CSAIGPYGYTF.

This clone was observed a single time. The chain is built from TRBV6-6 and TRBJ2-3, with D possibly matching TRBD2 (5 bases). The length of the CDR3 is 14 residues. Trimming removed 8 bases at V and 4 bases at J, with 16 bases between. Germline CDR1 MNHNY, CDR2 SVGAGI (reference sequence). The CDR3: CASRQRGTADTQYF. CDR3 nucleotide sequence: TGTGCCAGCCGACAACGGGGAACCGCAGATACGCAGTATTTT.

This clone is deemed medium-sized. The CDR3 DNA sequence: TGTGCCAGCAGCTTAGCCGTGGCGGCTAGCACAGATACGCAGTATTTT. Amino acids: CASSLAVAASTDTQYF. The chain combines TRBV7-6 with TRBJ2-3; no clear D. Germline values: CDR1 SGHVS, CDR2 FNYEAQ. The CDR3 totals 16 residues. Trimming left V 0 bases short and J 0 bases short, with 10 bases between.

This clone came up many times. The chain links TRBV19 to TRBJ1-2, with D perhaps TRBD1 (6 bases). The CDR3 consists of 16 residues. CDR1 is LNHDA, CDR2 SQIVND, per germline (reference sequence). Trimming shortened V by 7 bases and J by 7 bases, and 25 bases separated the two germline ends. CDR3 sequence reads: CASTIRDTGRRGGYTF. The DNA of the CDR3 is TGTGCCAGTACTATTCGAGATACAGGGAGACGCGGTGGCTACACCTTC.

The genes are TRBV27 and TRBJ2-7; maybe TRBD1 (5 bases). The germline V gene has CDR1 MNHEY and CDR2 SMNVEV (reference sequence). V lost 3 bases and J 5 bases, leaving 17 bases between the germline ends. CDR3 length: 15 amino acids. Written as DNA, the CDR3 is TGTGCCAGCAGTTTTCTCCCCAGGGCCCGGGACGAGCAGTACGTC. Protein sequence: CASSFLPRARDEQYV.